Following are 5 T cell receptor beta chains from one sample sequenced in a study of blood T cell repertoires in COVID-19. Generated by immunoSEQ multiplex PCR, the TCRdb table keeps only in-frame clones and is missing some. The sample yields 60,000 to 65,000 clones, around 83% seen once. The sample was peripheral blood. The origin of the receptors is a woman aged 55-69 years with acute or convalescent COVID-19.

This CDR3 reads CASRVDRGTEAFF. In DNA, the CDR3 is TGTGCCAGCAGGGTCGACAGGGGAACTGAAGCTTTCTTT. V gene TRBV6-5 combines with J gene TRBJ1-1; the match to TRBD1 covers 8 bases. The germline V gene encodes CDR1 MNHEY and CDR2 SVGAGI. V gave up 6 bases and J gave up 5 bases; unmatched junction bases: 5. The CDR3 extends over 13 amino acids.

This clone was detected once. The chain recombines TRBV10-3 with TRBJ1-4; D is possibly TRBD1 (5 bases). Trimming cost V 6 bases and J 6 bases, with 14 bases left between them. The CDR3 covers 14 residues. The germline CDR1 and CDR2 sequences are ENHRY and SYGVKD. The CDR3 loop reads CAISPGGSYEKLFF. DNA of the CDR3: TGTGCCATCAGCCCCGGGGGGTCCTATGAAAAACTGTTTTTT.

In this sample, this clone turned up a few times. The chain carries TRBV5-1 and TRBJ1-1; TRBD1 might be the D (6 bases). Per the germline V gene, CDR1 is SGHRS and CDR2 is YFSETQ. The CDR3 totals 16 residues. Trimming removed 4 bases from V and 1 base from J, with 17 bases in between. CDR3 bases: TGCGCCAGCAGCCTCTACACAGGGATAGGGAACACTGAAGCTTTCTTT. Encoded protein: CASSLYTGIGNTEAFF.

The chain joins TRBV6-5 to TRBJ1-4; D might be TRBD1 (5 bases). V was shortened by 0 bases and J by 8 bases, with 13 bases between the two germline ends. Germline values: CDR1 MNHEY, CDR2 SVGAGI. The CDR3 loop spans 15 amino acids. The CDR3 region is CASSYSTEGGEKLFF. The CDR3 DNA follows: TGTGCCAGCAGTTACTCGACAGAGGGAGGGGAAAAACTGTTTTTT.

The chain carries TRBV11-2 and TRBJ1-5; no definite D call. This CDR3 comprises 13 residues. Deletions cut 5 bases from V and 5 bases from J, with 10 bases between. The V gene's germline CDR1 is SGHAT and CDR2 FQNNGV. The CDR3 sequence: CASSPWQDQPQHF. CDR3 DNA sequence: TGTGCCAGCAGCCCCTGGCAGGATCAGCCCCAGCATTTT.